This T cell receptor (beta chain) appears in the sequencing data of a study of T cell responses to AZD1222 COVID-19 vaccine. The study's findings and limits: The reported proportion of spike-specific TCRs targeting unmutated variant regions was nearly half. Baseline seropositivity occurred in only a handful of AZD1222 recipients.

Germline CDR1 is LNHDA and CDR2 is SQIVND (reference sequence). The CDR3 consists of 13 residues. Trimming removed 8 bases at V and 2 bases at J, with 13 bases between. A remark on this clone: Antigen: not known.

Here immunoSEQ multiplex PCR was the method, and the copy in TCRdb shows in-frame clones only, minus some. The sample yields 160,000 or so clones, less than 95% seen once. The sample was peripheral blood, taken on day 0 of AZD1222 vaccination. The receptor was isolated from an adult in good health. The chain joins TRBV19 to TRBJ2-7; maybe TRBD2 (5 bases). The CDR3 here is CASSGGRTYEQYF. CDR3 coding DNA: TGTGCCAGTTCGGGCGGGCGTACCTACGAGCAGTACTTC.